These T cell receptor beta chains were read from a single sample in a study of shared clonotypes between healthy human individuals. Assay: immunoSEQ multiplex PCR; the TCRdb copy retains only in-frame clones and omits some. The repertoire holds about 960,000 clones, about three quarters seen once, with about 1.5% in the top ten. Sequenced material: memory CD4+ T cells sorted from blood. All receptors come from a man between 18 and 35 years old in good health. Each CDR3 is given with its conserved first and last residue. Fields, in order: J gene, clone size, D gene, V gene, CDR3 protein, CDR3 DNA. The D gene is left open where the match is weak. Clone size is stated in some rows and not others, as once, few, many or a class when expanded.

>TRBJ1-6|few|TRBD1|TRBV6-6
CASRAGGFYNSPLHF
TGTGCCAGCAGGGCAGGGGGCTTCTATAATTCACCCCTCCACTTT
>TRBJ2-6|once|.|TRBV18
CASSPLGLFSGANVLTF
TGTGCCAGCTCACCACTGGGACTCTTCTCTGGGGCCAACGTCCTGACTTTC
>TRBJ2-7|.|TRBD2|TRBV5-1
CASSLAAGAYEQYF
TGCGCCAGCAGCTTGGCAGCGGGGGCCTACGAGCAGTACTTC
>TRBJ1-5|.|.|TRBV6-1
CASSEQQGGQPQHF
TGTGCCAGCAGTGAACAGCAGGGTGGTCAGCCCCAGCATTTT
>TRBJ2-7|.|.|TRBV14
CASSQGAARYF
TGTGCCAGCAGCCAGGGGGCCGCCAGGTACTTC
>TRBJ2-5|.|TRBD2|TRBV6-5
CASSYSLAGGETQYF
TGTGCCAGCAGTTACAGTCTAGCGGGGGGAGAGACCCAGTACTTC
>TRBJ1-2|.|TRBD1|TRBV6-1
CASRPGGTGGYGYTF
TGTGCCAGCAGACCTGGAGGGACAGGGGGTTATGGCTACACCTTC
>TRBJ2-6|.|TRBD1|TRBV29-1
CSVGQGYSGANVLTF
TGCAGCGTTGGACAGGGCTATTCTGGGGCCAACGTCCTGACTTTC
>TRBJ2-2|.|.|TRBV4-3
CASSQKKGGTGELFF
TGCGCCAGCAGCCAGAAAAAAGGGGGGACCGGGGAGCTGTTTTTT
>TRBJ2-2|.|TRBD2|TRBV7-6
CASSLSGSGTGELFF
TGTGCCAGCAGCTTGAGCGGGAGCGGCACCGGGGAGCTGTTTTTT
>TRBJ1-5|.|.|TRBV2
CASSELAANQPQHF
TGTGCCAGCAGTGAGTTGGCAGCGAATCAGCCCCAGCATTTT